The entry below gives a single T cell receptor beta chain sequence along with its context. Its antigen is not identified. A read error may explain this, as a much larger clone is one base away. From the PCR reads, TCRdb called clonotypes with MiXCR, one entry per CDR3 protein. The sample shows about 640,000 distinct CDR3 sequences, about 20% of them seen only once. This record belongs to a study of molecular identifiers for immune sequencing clone quantification. Study as a whole: Across replicate runs, RNA obtained from about 21,000 or 97,000 naive CD8 cells was divided into five, with four undergoing sequencing. Broader study findings: For highly expanded clones, sizes could be underestimated when identical TCR molecules share a barcode.

Germline CDR1 and CDR2: SNHLY and FYNNEI. This CDR3 is 14 amino acids long. After removal of 7 bases from V and 9 bases from J, the junction contained 11 bases not matched to a gene. This clonotype was sampled from a human donor in good health. Some libraries in this study had Jurkat cell RNA spiked in. Specimen: naive CD8+ T cells from blood, with Jurkat cell RNA spiked in. The subset: FACS-sorted CD8+CD4-CCR7+CD45RA+ naive T cells. This rearrangement joins TRBV2 to TRBJ1-5, with TRBD1 identical over 8 bases. CDR3 nucleotide sequence: TGTGCCAGCAAGGGAGCAGGGGGCCATCGGCCCCAGCATTTT. This codes for CASKGAGGHRPQHF.